Below, 24 T cell receptor beta chains from the same sample are listed, as sequenced in a study of blood T cell repertoires in COVID-19. Generated by immunoSEQ multiplex PCR, the TCRdb table keeps only in-frame clones and is missing some. The table records around 260,000 clones, around 86% of them present only once. The sequenced sample was peripheral blood. Receptors were obtained from a woman aged 25-40 years with active or convalescent COVID-19.

J is TRBJ2-3 and V is TRBV13, with 10 nucleotides matching TRBD2. In germline, CDR1 is PRHDT, CDR2 FYEKMQ (reference sequence). The CDR3 runs to 16 residues. V gave up 5 bases and J gave up 1 base; unmatched junction bases: 6. The DNA of the CDR3 is TGTGCCAGCAGCCGTGACGGGACTAGCGGCACAGATACGCAGTATTTT. This gives the protein CASSRDGTSGTDTQYF.

The chain has TRBV3-1 (or the pseudogene TRBV3-2) and TRBJ1-2; D might be TRBD1 (5 bases). CDR1 is LGHDT, CDR2 YNNKEL, per germline (reference sequence). This CDR3 is 16 amino acids long. V shed 0 bases and J shed 1 base, with 12 bases lying between them. CDR3 residues: CASSQDPARDNYGYTF. The DNA for the CDR3 is TGTGCCAGCAGCCAAGATCCCGCCAGGGATAACTATGGCTACACCTTC.

V gene TRBV11-2 combines with J gene TRBJ2-5; D is perhaps TRBD1 (6 bases). This CDR3 comprises 13 residues. V lost 3 bases, J lost 4 bases, and 9 bases lay in between. From germline, CDR1 is SGHAT and CDR2 FQNNGV. In nucleotides, the CDR3 is TGTGCCAGCAGCTTCAGGGGAAGAGAGACCCAGTACTTC. The encoded protein is CASSFRGRETQYF.

As to this clone: At one end the junction does not follow the germline gene, possibly because of a read error. V is TRBV28 and J is TRBJ2-3, with D tentatively TRBD1 (6 bases). This CDR3 region has 11 residues. CDR1 and CDR2 from the germline V gene are MDHEN and SYDVKM. CDR3 sequence: CASSLGGKPFF. In nucleotides, the CDR3 is TGTGCCAGCAGTTTAGGGGGCAAGCCCTTTTTT. Drawing the rest from reference TRBV28 and TRBJ2-3, the complete variable domain is DVKVTQSSRYLVKRTGEKVFLECVQDMDHENMFWYRQDPGLGLRLIYFSYDVKMKEKGDIPEGYSVSREKKERFSLILESASTNQTSMYLCASSLGGKPFFGPGTRLTVL.

The chain joins TRBV7-6 to TRBJ2-5; 7 bases are a match to TRBD1. J lost 2 bases, V lost 5 bases, and 8 bases had no gene match. CDR1 and CDR2 (germline): SGHVS, FNYEAQ. The CDR3 runs 15 residues. CDR3 sequence reads: CASSPPGTAQETQYF. The CDR3 nucleotides read TGTGCCAGCAGCCCCCCCGGGACAGCACAAGAGACCCAGTACTTC. Full variable domain (remainder filled in from reference TRBV7-6 and TRBJ2-5): GAGVSQSPRYKVTKRGQDVALRCDPISGHVSLYWYRQALGQGPEFLTYFNYEAQQDKSGLPNDRFSAERPEGSISTLTIQRTEQRDSAMYRCASSPPGTAQETQYFGPGTRLLVL.

The chain links TRBV2 to TRBJ2-1; TRBD2 matches 7 bases. Germline V gives CDR1 SNHLY, CDR2 FYNNEI. The CDR3 consists of 15 residues. The junction had 4 bases not matched to a gene; V was cut back by 1 base and J by 4 bases. CDR3 region: CASSEGLAEYNEQFF. The CDR3 DNA reads as TGTGCCAGCAGTGAAGGACTAGCCGAGTACAATGAGCAGTTCTTC.

The V gene is TRBV3-1 (or the pseudogene TRBV3-2), the J gene TRBJ1-3; tentatively, D is TRBD1 (6 bases). The CDR3 consists of 12 residues. V was trimmed by 3 bases and J by 7 bases, leaving 7 bases between them. The V gene's germline CDR1 is LGHDT and CDR2 YNNKEL (reference sequence). The chain's CDR3 is CASSQQGNTIYF. CDR3 nucleotides: TGTGCCAGCAGCCAGCAGGGGAACACCATATATTTT.

The table lists this clone with a count of one. The rearrangement uses TRBV16 and TRBJ1-1, with D tentatively TRBD1 (5 bases). Germline CDR1 reads KGHSY; CDR2 reads FQNENV. Trimming pared 4 bases from V and 1 base from J, leaving 10 bases between. This CDR3 comprises 14 residues. In DNA form, the CDR3 reads TGTGCCAGCAGCCGGGCGGGGGGGAACACTGAAGCTTTCTTT. Protein sequence: CASSRAGGNTEAFF.

The V call is TRBV4-3, the J call TRBJ1-2, with 7 bases lining up with TRBD1. The ends lost 0 bases at V and 5 bases at J; junction bases unmatched: 6. CDR3 length: 15 residues. Germline CDR1 is LGHNA and CDR2 is YSLEER. The CDR3 coding sequence is TGCGCCAGCAGCCAAGATACGACAGGGTCGTATGGCTACACCTTC. Its protein product is CASSQDTTGSYGYTF.

The chain links TRBV6-1 to TRBJ1-1, with unresolved D. The germline CDR1 and CDR2 sequences are MNHNS and SASEGT. The CDR3 consists of 15 residues. Trimming shortened V by 0 bases and J by 5 bases, and 13 bases separated the two germline ends. The CDR3 DNA is TGTGCCAGCAGTGAAGCGATTTCAGAGACTACTGAAGCTTTCTTT. Amino acid sequence: CASSEAISETTEAFF.

The rearrangement joins TRBV21-1 to TRBJ1-2; TRBD1 is taken as the D call from the table, unchecked against the DNA. TRBV21-1 is classified as a pseudogene. CDR3 length: 15 amino acids. This CDR3 is CASRQLEGVGYGYTF. In DNA form, the CDR3 reads TGTGCCAGCAGACAACTCGAGGGGGTTGGCTATGGCTACACCTTC.

The chain links TRBV6-1 to TRBJ1-1, with TRBD1 identical over 10 bases. The CDR3 totals 15 residues. From germline, CDR1 is MNHNS and CDR2 SASEGT. V was pared by 1 base and J by 4 bases, with 3 bases of the junction left unmatched. The CDR3 sequence: CASSEGTGGTTEAFF. The CDR3 DNA is TGTGCCAGCAGTGAAGGGACAGGGGGTACCACTGAAGCTTTCTTT.

Concerning this clone: A read error may account for a junction end that differs from germline. The V and J genes are TRBV19 and TRBJ1-2; perhaps TRBD1 as D (5 bases). The germline V gene has CDR1 LNHDA and CDR2 SQIVND (reference sequence). This CDR3 comprises 14 residues. CDR3 sequence reads: CTSSRQLSNYGYTF. In DNA form, the CDR3 reads TGTACCAGTAGTAGACAGCTATCTAACTATGGCTACACCTTC.

The chain recombines TRBV28 with TRBJ1-2; perhaps TRBD1 as D (6 bases). CDR1 and CDR2 (germline): MDHEN, SYDVKM. The CDR3 contains 14 residues. V lost 2 bases and J 4 bases, leaving 11 bases between the germline ends. CDR3: CASSLRGKIYGYTF. CDR3 sequence (DNA): TGTGCCAGCAGTTTAAGGGGGAAGATCTATGGCTACACCTTC.

The chain is built from TRBV6-2 or TRBV6-3 and TRBJ2-7, with D perhaps TRBD2 (7 bases). CDR1 and CDR2 (germline): MNHEY, SVGEGT. V gave up 6 bases and J gave up 5 bases, with 26 bases separating them. The CDR3 spans 17 residues. The CDR3 sequence is CASSTYQTGGLGHEQYF. In DNA form, the CDR3 reads TGTGCCAGCAGCACCTACCAAACGGGGGGCTTGGGCCACGAGCAGTACTTC.

The chain is built from TRBV24-1 and TRBJ1-6, with 9 nucleotides matching TRBD1. The CDR3 runs to 18 residues. Germline V CDR1 and CDR2: KGHDR, SFDVKD. J lost 7 bases, V lost 8 bases, and 17 bases had no gene match. This chain's CDR3 is CATKGDRGSNPSNSPLHF. CDR3 in DNA: TGTGCCACCAAGGGAGACAGGGGGAGTAATCCTAGCAATTCACCCCTCCACTTT.

The V and J genes are TRBV19 and TRBJ2-7; maybe TRBD1 (5 bases). The germline CDR1 and CDR2 sequences are LNHDA and SQIVND (reference sequence). The CDR3 has 13 residues. The V and J ends lost 3 bases and 2 bases respectively, with 8 bases between them. In nucleotides, the CDR3 is TGTGCCAGTAGTATGCAGGGTACCTACGAGCAGTACTTC. Its protein product is CASSMQGTYEQYF.

The chain couples TRBV4-3 to TRBJ2-1, with D perhaps TRBD1 (7 bases). The CDR3 is 16 amino acids. CDR1 is LGHNA, CDR2 YSLEER, per germline. The V end lost 1 base, the J end lost 4 bases, and 14 bases lay between the germline ends. The CDR3 here is CASSQGRGTAYNEQFF. The CDR3 nucleotides are TGCGCCAGCAGCCAAGGTCGGGGGACAGCTTACAATGAGCAGTTCTTC.

The V and J genes are TRBV4-3 and TRBJ2-3; possibly TRBD2 for D (5 bases). The germline V and J ends were trimmed by 3 bases and 4 bases, with 14 bases remaining between them. In germline, CDR1 is LGHNA, CDR2 YSLEER. This CDR3 has 15 amino acids. DNA for the CDR3: TGCGCCAGCAGCCAGAATGCTGGGGAGCCAGATACGCAGTATTTT. Amino acids: CASSQNAGEPDTQYF.

The chain links TRBV5-1 to TRBJ2-1; 9 nucleotides align to TRBD1. V shed 0 bases and J 9 bases; nucleotides not matched to a gene: 7. Per germline, CDR1 SGHRS and CDR2 YFSETQ. The CDR3 totals 15 residues. This CDR3 is CASSLVGTGSVEQFF. CDR3 coding DNA: TGCGCCAGCAGCTTGGTAGGGACAGGGTCAGTTGAGCAGTTCTTC.

This chain connects TRBV10-1 to TRBJ1-1, with TRBD1 identical over 7 bases. CDR1 is WNHNN and CDR2 is SYGVQD in the germline V gene (reference sequence). There are 12 residues in the CDR3. The junction had 6 bases not matched to a gene; V was cut back by 4 bases and J by 10 bases. CDR3 protein: CASSASGTAAFF. In DNA form, the CDR3 reads TGCGCCAGCAGTGCCTCCGGGACAGCAGCTTTCTTT.

The chain has TRBV28 and TRBJ1-6; TRBD1 is a possible D gene (5 bases). The CDR3 consists of 13 residues. The germline gives CDR1 MDHEN, CDR2 SYDVKM. The V and J ends lost 10 bases and 8 bases respectively, with 15 bases between them. CDR3 nucleotides: TGTGCCATCTCGGGGGGGTTTGATTCACCCCTCCACTTT. Translating it yields CAISGGFDSPLHF. The complete variable domain, with remaining parts taken from reference TRBV28 and TRBJ1-6, reads DVKVTQSSRYLVKRTGEKVFLECVQDMDHENMFWYRQDPGLGLRLIYFSYDVKMKEKGDIPEGYSVSREKKERFSLILESASTNQTSMYLCAISGGFDSPLHFGNGTRLTVT.

The gene calls are TRBV20-1 and TRBJ2-7; the D gene is possibly TRBD2 (7 bases). The CDR3 is 14 residues long. CDR1 and CDR2 from the germline V gene are DFQATT and SNEGSKA (reference sequence). Trimming left V 4 bases short and J 0 bases short, with 13 bases between. The CDR3, as DNA: TGCAGTGCTAATGACAGGACTAGCTCCTACGAGCAGTACTTC. It specifies CSANDRTSSYEQYF.

This sequence joins TRBV5-8 and TRBJ2-2, with TRBD1 matching over 7 bases. Per the germline V gene, CDR1 is SGHTS and CDR2 is YDEGEE. The CDR3 length is 14 residues. Trimming took 6 bases from V and 1 from J; bases not matched to a gene: 3. As DNA, the CDR3 is TGTGCCAGCACCGGGACAGTGAACACCGGGGAGCTGTTTTTT. It encodes CASTGTVNTGELFF.